A single sample is the source of the 26 T cell receptor beta chains below, sequenced in a study of shared clonotypes between healthy human individuals. Here immunoSEQ multiplex PCR was the method, and the copy in TCRdb shows in-frame clones only, minus some. Here the sample spans some 2.1 million clones, 93% being singletons. The naive CD8 subset, CD45RO-negative cells positively selected for CCR7, excluded terminally differentiated effector memory CD45RA+ cells. Input material: naive CD8+ T cells from PBMCs. The receptor set was obtained from a man aged 18 to 30 in good health. Some clones in this sample may be carry-over from other donors' samples.

The chain employs TRBV7-9 and TRBJ1-1; D may be TRBD1 (6 bases). Germline-derived CDR1 and CDR2 are SEHNR and FQNEAQ (reference sequence). Trimming took off 6 bases at V and 2 bases at J, with 13 bases between the two ends. The CDR3 is made up of 14 amino acids. CDR3 DNA: TGTGCCAGCAGTCCAGAGGGGGTTAACACTGAAGCTTTCTTT. The encoded protein is CASSPEGVNTEAFF. The full variable domain, in which reference TRBV7-9 and TRBJ1-1 provide the parts outside the CDR3, is DTGVSQNPRHKITKRGQNVTFRCDPISEHNRLYWYRQTLGQGPEFLTYFQNEAQLEKSRLLSDRFSAERPKGSFSTLEIQRTEQGDSAMYLCASSPEGVNTEAFFGQGTRLTVV.

This clone was seen more than once but under ten times. J is TRBJ1-5 and V is TRBV19; D is unclear. This CDR3 has 15 amino acids. Germline CDR1 reads LNHDA; CDR2 reads SQIVND (reference sequence). The V gene lost 5 bases and the J gene lost 0 bases, with 11 bases spanning the gap. DNA for the CDR3: TGTGCCAGTAGTCCCCCTTGGCGTAGCAATCAGCCCCAGCATTTT. Amino acid sequence: CASSPPWRSNQPQHF.

The rearrangement links TRBV9 to TRBJ2-7, with a weak D call TRBD1 (7 bases). The V gene's germline CDR1 is SGDLS and CDR2 YYNGEE. Deletions cut 4 bases from V and 2 bases from J, with 19 bases between. The CDR3 length is 16 residues. The CDR3 loop is CASSPDRAGGTYEQYF. DNA for the CDR3: TGTGCCAGCAGCCCAGACCGGGCAGGGGGGACCTACGAGCAGTACTTC. The whole variable domain, remainder taken from reference TRBV9 and TRBJ2-7, is DSGVTQTPKHLITATGQRVTLRCSPRSGDLSVYWYQQSLDQGLQFLIQYYNGEERAKGNILERFSAQQFPDLHSELNLSSLELGDSALYFCASSPDRAGGTYEQYFGPGTRLTVT.

The chain couples TRBV5-5 to TRBJ2-7; D gene uncertain. CDR3 size: 12 residues. Germline V gives CDR1 SGHKS, CDR2 YYEKEE (reference sequence). Trimming removed 2 bases from V and 1 base from J, with 4 bases in between. The CDR3, as DNA: TGTGCCAGCAGCTTTGGGTCCTACGAGCAGTACTTC. Translation gives CASSFGSYEQYF.

The genes are TRBV6-5 and TRBJ1-1, with D unresolved. This CDR3 comprises 10 residues. The V end lost 8 bases, the J end lost 8 bases, and 9 bases lay between the germline ends. CDR1 MNHEY and CDR2 SVGAGI come from the germline V gene. The CDR3 region has the DNA TGTGCCAGCGGGATGTTGGAAGCTTTCTTT. It specifies CASGMLEAFF.

The chain employs TRBV28 and TRBJ2-7; TRBD2 might be the D (6 bases). Germline-derived CDR1 and CDR2 are MDHEN and SYDVKM. The CDR3 sequence is 15 residues long. The V and J ends lost 8 bases and 0 bases respectively, with 17 bases between them. Written as DNA, the CDR3 is TGTGCCAGCCTATATAGCGGCGCGAGCTCCTACGAGCAGTACTTC. This codes for CASLYSGASSYEQYF.

The chain recombines TRBV27 with TRBJ1-2; no firm D call. This CDR3 has 14 residues. Germline CDR1 is MNHEY and CDR2 is SMNVEV (reference sequence). V lost 6 bases and J 8 bases, leaving 19 bases between the germline ends. CDR3 loop: CASSHLPITWGYTF. In nucleotides, the CDR3 is TGTGCCAGCAGCCACCTCCCCATAACTTGGGGCTACACCTTC.

The J gene is TRBJ2-7, the V gene TRBV6-5; no firm D call. This CDR3 is built from 12 residues. The germline gives CDR1 MNHEY, CDR2 SVGAGI. V lost 2 bases to trimming and J lost 6 bases, with 8 bases between them. In DNA form, the CDR3 reads TGTGCCAGCAGTTACACGGATTCCGAGCAGTACTTC. Protein sequence: CASSYTDSEQYF.

The chain links TRBV27 to TRBJ1-5, with a possible D match to TRBD1 (5 bases). V was trimmed by 0 bases and J by 6 bases, leaving 12 bases between them. The length of the CDR3 is 15 residues. CDR1 and CDR2 from the germline V gene are MNHEY and SMNVEV (reference sequence). As DNA, the CDR3 is TGTGCCAGCAGTTTATCCTCAGGGTCTTTTCAGCCCCAGCATTTT. It codes for CASSLSSGSFQPQHF.

The rearrangement joins TRBV19 to TRBJ1-1; possible D gene TRBD1, 6 bases. In germline, CDR1 is LNHDA, CDR2 SQIVND (reference sequence). V lost 8 bases and J 7 bases, leaving 11 bases between the germline ends. The CDR3 extends over 11 amino acids. Written as DNA, the CDR3 is TGTGCCAGTCCCGGACAGAATGAAGCTTTCTTT. Translating it yields CASPGQNEAFF.

The chain has TRBV28 and TRBJ2-5; D possibly corresponds to TRBD1 (6 bases). The CDR3 spans 15 residues. Between the trimmed V and J ends, which lost 0 bases and 7 bases, there was a span of 15 bases. CDR1 is MDHEN and CDR2 is SYDVKM in the germline V gene. The CDR3 bases are TGTGCCAGCAGTTTATGGTCGGACAGCCTGAGGACCCAGTACTTC. Amino acid sequence: CASSLWSDSLRTQYF.

V is TRBV7-8 and J is TRBJ2-7; TRBD1 agrees at 11 bases. The CDR3 runs to 17 residues. V lost 5 bases, J lost 3 bases, and 12 bases stayed unmatched. CDR1 is SGHVS and CDR2 is FQNEAQ in the germline V gene. CDR3 nucleotide sequence: TGTGCCAGCAGCCCCGGACAGGGGGCGTTTCCCGTCTACGAGCAGTACTTC. This translates into CASSPGQGAFPVYEQYF.

In this sample, this clone turned up once. The gene calls are TRBV29-1 and TRBJ2-7; D is perhaps TRBD1 or TRBD2 (5 bases each). The CDR3 totals 14 residues. CDR1 and CDR2 (germline): SQVTM, ANQGSEA. V was cut by 5 bases and J by 0 bases, with 14 bases left in between. In DNA form, the CDR3 reads TGCAGCGTTATCGACGGGGCTTTCTCCTACGAGCAGTACTTC. It yields the protein CSVIDGAFSYEQYF.

This rearrangement joins TRBV7-9 to TRBJ2-1, with 7 bases matching TRBD1. Trimming at V came to 2 bases and at J to 9 bases, leaving 10 bases not matched to a gene. Germline CDR1 is SEHNR and CDR2 is FQNEAQ (reference sequence). The CDR3 totals 15 residues. Written as DNA, the CDR3 is TGTGCCAGCAGCTTACTCCCCGACAGGGATCTTGAGCAGTTCTTC. It translates to CASSLLPDRDLEQFF.

This clone was observed a single time. The rearrangement uses TRBV4-3 and TRBJ2-2; 10 bases fit TRBD1. CDR3 size: 14 residues. Trimming at V came to 3 bases and at J to 8 bases, leaving 3 bases not matched to a gene. Germline assignment: CDR1 LGHNA and CDR2 YSLEER. The CDR3 DNA sequence: TGCGCCAGCAGCCAGGGACAGGGGATAGGGGAGCTGTTTTTT. This gives the protein CASSQGQGIGELFF.

The V gene is TRBV7-9, the J gene TRBJ2-1, with 10 bases matching TRBD1. V lost 4 bases and J lost 10; bases outside the gene matches: 10. CDR3 size: 15 residues. Germline V gene data show CDR1 as SEHNR and CDR2 as FQNEAQ (reference sequence). The CDR3 protein is CASSSRQGASLEQFF. The CDR3 DNA sequence: TGTGCCAGCAGCTCTCGACAGGGGGCAAGCTTGGAGCAGTTCTTC. Supplemented by reference TRBV7-9 and TRBJ2-1, the full variable domain reads DTGVSQNPRHKITKRGQNVTFRCDPISEHNRLYWYRQTLGQGPEFLTYFQNEAQLEKSRLLSDRFSAERPKGSFSTLEIQRTEQGDSAMYLCASSSRQGASLEQFFGPGTRLTVL.

J is TRBJ2-1 and V is TRBV7-3, with TRBD2 matching 10 bases. V was clipped by 5 bases and J by 9 bases; unmatched bases: 7. Germline V gene data show CDR1 as SGHTA and CDR2 as FQGTGA. The CDR3 length is 14 residues. CDR3 loop: CASSTSGAGSEQFF. As DNA, the CDR3 is TGTGCCAGCAGCACTAGCGGGGCCGGTAGTGAGCAGTTCTTC.

The genes are TRBV5-1 and TRBJ2-1; TRBD2 matches at 12 bases. The germline gives CDR1 SGHRS, CDR2 YFSETQ. There are 17 residues in the CDR3. V lost 4 bases to trimming and J lost 2 bases; unmatched junction nucleotides: 7. This CDR3 reads CASSLFRTSGAYNEQFF. CDR3 nucleotides: TGCGCCAGCAGCCTTTTCCGGACTAGCGGGGCCTACAATGAGCAGTTCTTC.

In DNA, the CDR3 is TGTGCCAGCAGTTTAAGAACGGAGGAGACCCAGTACTTC. It yields the protein CASSLRTEETQYF. The rearrangement links TRBV28 to TRBJ2-5, with no clear D. Germline V gene lookup returns CDR1 MDHEN and CDR2 SYDVKM. Trimming stripped 2 bases from V and 5 bases from J, with 9 bases between. CDR3 length: 13 amino acids.

The V gene is TRBV27, the J gene TRBJ2-1; D gene uncertain. V was shortened by 5 bases and J by 4 bases, with 12 bases between the two germline ends. This CDR3 has 14 amino acids. Germline lookup yields CDR1 MNHEY and CDR2 SMNVEV (reference sequence). CDR3 coding DNA: TGTGCCAGCAGTGACGTGGGAAGGTACAATGAGCAGTTCTTC. Protein sequence: CASSDVGRYNEQFF.

The rearrangement links TRBV9 to TRBJ1-2; weak D call: TRBD1 (5 bases). The V end lost 4 bases, the J end lost 0 bases, and 13 bases lay between the germline ends. Germline V gene data show CDR1 as SGDLS and CDR2 as YYNGEE. CDR3 length equals 15 residues. The CDR3 DNA reads as TGTGCCAGCAGCCCAAGCAGGGTTCCTAACTATGGCTACACCTTC. Translating gives CASSPSRVPNYGYTF. The full variable domain, in which reference TRBV9 and TRBJ1-2 provide the parts outside the CDR3, is DSGVTQTPKHLITATGQRVTLRCSPRSGDLSVYWYQQSLDQGLQFLIQYYNGEERAKGNILERFSAQQFPDLHSELNLSSLELGDSALYFCASSPSRVPNYGYTFGSGTRLTVV.

This clone appeared a few times. This chain connects TRBV20-1 to TRBJ1-1; D not resolved. From germline, CDR1 is DFQATT and CDR2 SNEGSKA (reference sequence). The V gene lost 5 bases and the J gene lost 7 bases, with 8 bases spanning the gap. This CDR3 region has 10 residues. CDR3 sequence (DNA): TGCAGTGCTCGCACATATGAAGCTTTCTTT. It encodes CSARTYEAFF.

The CDR3 spells CASRSTGSNSYEQYF. The CDR3 coding sequence is TGTGCCAGCAGGAGCACGGGGTCGAACTCCTACGAGCAGTACTTC. V and J are TRBV28 and TRBJ2-7; the D gene is possibly TRBD2 (5 bases). The CDR3 has 15 amino acids. Germline CDR1 and CDR2: MDHEN and SYDVKM. Trimming took 6 bases from V and 0 from J, leaving 15 bases between them.

J is TRBJ2-3 and V is TRBV4-1; possibly TRBD2 for D (6 bases). The CDR3 sequence is 19 residues long. Trimming removed 0 bases from V and 5 bases from J, with 24 bases in between. Germline CDR1 and CDR2: MGHRA and YSYEKL. CDR3 loop: CASSQDSLAVGPDVDTQYF. The CDR3 DNA sequence: TGCGCCAGCAGCCAAGATAGTTTAGCGGTCGGCCCGGATGTAGATACGCAGTATTTT.

The rearrangement joins TRBV7-2 to TRBJ2-3; 9 bases are shared with TRBD1. J gave up 2 bases and V 2 bases, and 5 bases lay outside the gene matches. CDR3 length: 16 amino acids. Germline CDR1 SGHTA, CDR2 FQGNSA. CDR3 region: CASSLLNRGLTDTQYF. Written as DNA, the CDR3 is TGTGCCAGCAGCTTATTGAACAGGGGGCTCACAGATACGCAGTATTTT.

V and J are TRBV11-2 and TRBJ2-2; TRBD1 matches 10 bases. CDR3 length: 15 residues. CDR1 is SGHAT and CDR2 is FQNNGV in the germline V gene. J lost 3 bases, V lost 8 bases, and 6 bases had no gene match. CDR3 nucleotide sequence: TGTGCCAGCCTCCCGGGACAGGGGTACACCGGGGAGCTGTTTTTT. Its translation: CASLPGQGYTGELFF.